Below are 17 T cell receptor beta chains sequenced from a single sample in a study of cytomegalovirus exposure and HLA in healthy donors. The PCR ran on 60 Vbeta and 13 Jbeta primers. The repertoire was sequenced with immunoSEQ multiplex PCR; TCRdb's copy has only in-frame clones and lacks some. The data contain about 190,000 clones, 60% to 85% of them seen just once; the ten biggest clones take up approximately 1.1%. The specimen sequenced was PBMCs. The receptors were sampled from a woman aged 40 to 50 in good health and CMV-seronegative.

The rearrangement links TRBV7-2 to TRBJ2-1; TRBD2 is a possible D gene (5 bases). With 1 base removed from V and 7 bases from J, the gap between germline ends came to 17 bases. The CDR3 is made up of 16 amino acids. Germline values: CDR1 SGHTA, CDR2 FQGNSA. CDR3 nucleotides: TGTGCCAGCAGCTTAGTTGTCGGGGTAGTCGGAAATGAGCAGTTCTTC. Amino acid sequence: CASSLVVGVVGNEQFF.

V usage is TRBV6-1 and J usage is TRBJ2-5, with D perhaps matching TRBD1 (5 bases). Between the trimmed V and J ends, which lost 5 bases and 2 bases, there was a span of 15 bases. The CDR3 spans 15 residues. Germline CDR1 reads MNHNS; CDR2 reads SASEGT. The CDR3 here is CASSRAGLGQETQYF. CDR3 coding DNA: TGTGCCAGCAGTCGGGCAGGGTTGGGACAAGAGACCCAGTACTTC.

This clone was picked up a small number of times. The CDR3 sequence is CASRGTFGEQYV. The CDR3 DNA follows: TGTGCCAGTAGGGGGACTTTTGGGGAGCAGTACGTC. The gene calls are TRBV19 and TRBJ2-7; tentative D call: TRBD2 (6 bases). This CDR3 region has 12 residues. V was cut by 6 bases and J by 7 bases, with 13 bases left in between. Germline values: CDR1 LNHDA, CDR2 SQIVND (reference sequence).

V usage is TRBV5-1 and J usage is TRBJ2-2; 9 bases match TRBD1. CDR3 length: 15 residues. The V segment lost 3 bases and the J segment 5 bases; nucleotides outside the gene matches: 5. From germline, CDR1 is SGHRS and CDR2 YFSETQ. CDR3 sequence: CASSSGQGDTGELFF. Written as DNA, the CDR3 is TGCGCCAGCAGCTCGGGACAGGGTGATACCGGGGAGCTGTTTTTT.

The V call is TRBV28, the J call TRBJ2-1; 13 nucleotides align to TRBD2. V dropped 10 bases and J dropped 0; count of bases not matched to a gene: 18. CDR1 is MDHEN, CDR2 SYDVKM, per germline. The CDR3 runs 20 residues. The CDR3 nucleotides are TGTGCCACCACTTTTAGGTGGGGACTAGCGGGATTGAGCTCCTACAATGAGCAGTTCTTC. Residues: CATTFRWGLAGLSSYNEQFF.

The rearrangement links TRBV4-3 to TRBJ2-7; D possibly corresponds to TRBD2 (6 bases). Trimming removed 0 bases at V and 1 base at J, with 10 bases between. The CDR3 extends over 15 amino acids. Germline CDR1 and CDR2: LGHNA and YSLEER. CDR3 amino acids: CASSQDGTRSYEQYF. CDR3 bases: TGCGCCAGCAGCCAAGACGGGACTCGTTCCTACGAGCAGTACTTC.

This sequence joins TRBV18 and TRBJ1-4; perhaps TRBD1 as D (5 bases). The CDR3 runs 14 residues. Germline CDR1 KGHSH, CDR2 LQKENI. Trimming removed 5 bases at V and 1 base at J, with 8 bases between. The CDR3, as DNA: TGTGCCAGCTCATCCCAGGGAACTAATGAAAAACTGTTTTTT. This encodes CASSSQGTNEKLFF.

V and J are TRBV19 and TRBJ1-2, with 10 bases fitting TRBD1. Germline assignment: CDR1 LNHDA and CDR2 SQIVND (reference sequence). After removal of 5 bases from V and 8 bases from J, the junction contained 8 bases not matched to a gene. The CDR3 sequence is 14 residues long. Here the CDR3 DNA reads TGTGCCAGTAGTTCCAGCGACAGGGGGCACGGCTACACCTTC. Its translation is CASSSSDRGHGYTF.

V is TRBV5-1 and J is TRBJ2-2; TRBD2 agrees at 7 bases. Germline V lookup: CDR1 SGHRS, CDR2 YFSETQ. V shed 2 bases and J 1 base; nucleotides not matched to a gene: 8. The CDR3 loop spans 17 amino acids. CDR3 loop: CASSLGSSGMNTGELFF. The CDR3 region has the DNA TGCGCCAGCAGCTTAGGAAGCAGCGGGATGAACACCGGGGAGCTGTTTTTT.

In the case of this clone: Its ends do not fully match the called genes, so a read error is possible. The chain joins TRBV7-7 to TRBJ2-3; 10 positions match TRBD2. Germline values: CDR1 SSHAT, CDR2 FNYEAQ (reference sequence). This CDR3 contains 15 residues. The CDR3 sequence is CASSLERGGGDTQYF. The CDR3 DNA is TGTGCTAGCAGCTTAGAGCGGGGGGGAGGAGATACGCAGTATTTT.

Here the CDR3 DNA reads TGTGCCTGGAGTGTAGTAGGGAGGGACCAGCCCCAGCATTTT. Its translation: CAWSVVGRDQPQHF. V gene TRBV30 combines with J gene TRBJ1-5, with TRBD1 as a possible D gene (5 bases). Trimming removed 0 bases at V and 7 bases at J, with 13 bases between. Germline CDR1 is GTSNPN and CDR2 is SVGIG (reference sequence). The CDR3 length is 14 residues.

J is TRBJ1-1 and V is TRBV29-1; D ambiguous. From germline, CDR1 is SQVTM and CDR2 ANQGSEA. V dropped 6 bases and J dropped 4 bases, with 12 bases sitting between them. This CDR3 is 12 amino acids long. The CDR3 region is CSVSTVGTEAFF. The CDR3 region has the DNA TGCAGCGTGAGTACAGTGGGCACTGAAGCTTTCTTT.

The rearrangement uses TRBV5-6 and TRBJ2-3, with a possible D match to TRBD2 (5 bases). Germline V gene sequence: CDR1 SGHDT, CDR2 YYEEEE. The V gene lost 0 bases and the J gene lost 4 bases, with 9 bases spanning the gap. The CDR3 runs to 14 residues. DNA for the CDR3: TGTGCCAGCAGCTTGGGTGCGAGGGCAGATACGCAGTATTTT. Translated: CASSLGARADTQYF. Using reference TRBV5-6 and TRBJ2-3 for the parts outside the CDR3, the full variable domain is DAGVTQSPTHLIKTRGQQVTLRCSPKSGHDTVSWYQQALGQGPQFIFQYYEEEERQRGNFPDRFSGHQFPNYSSELNVNALLLGDSALYLCASSLGARADTQYFGPGTRLTVL.

The chain is built from TRBV29-1 and TRBJ2-5; the match to TRBD2 covers 9 bases. There are 15 residues in the CDR3. V dropped 3 bases and J dropped 4; count of bases not matched to a gene: 9. Germline CDR1 and CDR2: SQVTM and ANQGSEA. The DNA of the CDR3 is TGCAGCGTTGACGGGGCGGGAGGGCCTCGAGAGACCCAGTACTTC. As protein: CSVDGAGGPRETQYF.

This clone was seen a handful of times. The chain couples TRBV4-1 to TRBJ1-5; D ambiguous. The CDR3 has 16 amino acids. Between the trimmed V and J ends, which lost 3 bases and 2 bases, there was a span of 14 bases. Germline-derived CDR1 and CDR2 are MGHRA and YSYEKL. CDR3 sequence (DNA): TGCGCCAGCAGCCAGAGGGATGTCCTCGGCAATCAGCCCCAGCATTTT. Translation: CASSQRDVLGNQPQHF.

This clone appeared a single time. V gene TRBV7-3 combines with J gene TRBJ2-2; 8 bases align to TRBD1. The CDR3 has 17 residues. Looked up from germline, CDR1 is SGHTA and CDR2 is FQGTGA. J gave up 1 base and V 2 bases, and 6 bases lay outside the gene matches. CDR3 sequence (DNA): TGTGCCAGCAGCTTATCCCCGGGACAGGTGAACACCGGGGAGCTGTTTTTT. Its protein is CASSLSPGQVNTGELFF.

The genes are TRBV19 and TRBJ1-5; possible D gene TRBD1, 5 bases. The CDR3 spans 14 residues. Germline V lookup: CDR1 LNHDA, CDR2 SQIVND (reference sequence). Trimming took 4 bases from V and 6 from J, leaving 13 bases between them. The CDR3 protein is CASSNAGRSQPQHF. CDR3 DNA: TGTGCCAGTAGTAACGCAGGGAGGAGTCAGCCCCAGCATTTT.